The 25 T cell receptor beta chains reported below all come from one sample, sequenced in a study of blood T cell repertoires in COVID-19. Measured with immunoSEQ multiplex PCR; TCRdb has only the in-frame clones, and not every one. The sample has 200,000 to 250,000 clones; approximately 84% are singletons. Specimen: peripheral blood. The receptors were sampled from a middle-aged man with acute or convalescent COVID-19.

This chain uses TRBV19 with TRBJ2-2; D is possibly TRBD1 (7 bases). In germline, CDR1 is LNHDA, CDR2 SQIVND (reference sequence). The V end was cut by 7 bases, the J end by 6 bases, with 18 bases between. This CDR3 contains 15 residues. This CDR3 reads CASTRGVSYAGELFF. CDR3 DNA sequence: TGTGCCAGTACCAGGGGGGTTTCATACGCCGGGGAGCTGTTTTTT. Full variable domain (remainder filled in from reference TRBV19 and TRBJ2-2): DGGITQSPKYLFRKEGQNVTLSCEQNLNHDAMYWYRQDPGQGLRLIYYSQIVNDFQKGDIAEGYSVSREKKESFPLTVTSAQKNPTAFYLCASTRGVSYAGELFFGEGSRLTVL.

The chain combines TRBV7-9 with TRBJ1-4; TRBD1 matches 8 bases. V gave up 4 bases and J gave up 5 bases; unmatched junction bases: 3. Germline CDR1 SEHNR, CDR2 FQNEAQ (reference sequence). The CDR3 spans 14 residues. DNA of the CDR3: TGTGCCAGCAGCTGGGACAGGTACAATGAAAAACTGTTTTTT. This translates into CASSWDRYNEKLFF.

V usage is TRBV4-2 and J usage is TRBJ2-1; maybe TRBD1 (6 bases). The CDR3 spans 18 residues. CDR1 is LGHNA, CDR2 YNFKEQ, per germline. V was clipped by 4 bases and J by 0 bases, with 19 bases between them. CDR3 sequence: CASSLYRDNPYSYNEQFF. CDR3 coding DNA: TGTGCCAGCAGCCTTTACCGGGACAACCCTTACTCCTACAATGAGCAGTTCTTC.

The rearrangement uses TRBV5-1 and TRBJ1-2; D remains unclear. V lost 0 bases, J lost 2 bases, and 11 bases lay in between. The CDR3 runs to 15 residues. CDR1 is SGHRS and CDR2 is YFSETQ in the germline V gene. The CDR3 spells CASSLGFSENYGYTF. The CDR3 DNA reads TGCGCCAGCAGCTTGGGCTTTTCAGAAAACTATGGCTACACCTTC.

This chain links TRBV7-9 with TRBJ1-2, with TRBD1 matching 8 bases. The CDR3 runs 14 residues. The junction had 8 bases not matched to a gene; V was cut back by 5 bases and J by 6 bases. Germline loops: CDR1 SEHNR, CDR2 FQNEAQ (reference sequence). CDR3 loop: CASSPGQGVDGYTF. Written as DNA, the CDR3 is TGTGCCAGCAGCCCCGGACAGGGCGTTGATGGCTACACCTTC.

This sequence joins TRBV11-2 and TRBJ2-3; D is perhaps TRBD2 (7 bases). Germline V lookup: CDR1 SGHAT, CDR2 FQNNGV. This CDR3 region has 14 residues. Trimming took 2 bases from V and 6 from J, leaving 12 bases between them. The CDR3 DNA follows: TGTGCCAGCAGCTTATTGGGGGGGCGTGATACGCAGTATTTT. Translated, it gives CASSLLGGRDTQYF.

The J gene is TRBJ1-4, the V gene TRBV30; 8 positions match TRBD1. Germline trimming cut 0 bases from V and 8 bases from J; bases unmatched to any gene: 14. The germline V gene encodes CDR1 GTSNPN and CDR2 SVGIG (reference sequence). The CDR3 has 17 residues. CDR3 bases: TGTGCCTGGAGTGTACGACAGGGGACCTCTTTGGGGGAAAAACTGTTTTTT. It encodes CAWSVRQGTSLGEKLFF.

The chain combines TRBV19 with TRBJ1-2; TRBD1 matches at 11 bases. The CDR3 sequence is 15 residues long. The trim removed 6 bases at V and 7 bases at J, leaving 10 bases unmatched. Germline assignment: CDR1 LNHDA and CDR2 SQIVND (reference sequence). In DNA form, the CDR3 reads TGTGCCAGTAGACCGCGGACAGGGGGCGGCTTTGGCTACACCTTC. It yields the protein CASRPRTGGGFGYTF.

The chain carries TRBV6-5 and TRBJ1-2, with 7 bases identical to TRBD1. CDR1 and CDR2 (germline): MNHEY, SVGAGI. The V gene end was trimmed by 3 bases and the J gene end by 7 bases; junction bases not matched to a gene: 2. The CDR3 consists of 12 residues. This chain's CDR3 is CASSYRQGGYTF. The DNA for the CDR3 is TGTGCCAGCAGTTATCGACAGGGTGGCTACACCTTC.

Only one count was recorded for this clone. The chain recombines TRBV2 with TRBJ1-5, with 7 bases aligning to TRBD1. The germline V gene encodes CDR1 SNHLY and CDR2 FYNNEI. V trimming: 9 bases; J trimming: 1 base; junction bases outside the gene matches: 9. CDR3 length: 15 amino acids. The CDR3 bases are TGTGCCAGTGAGACAGGGTACGGGAGCAATCAGCCCCAGCATTTT. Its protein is CASETGYGSNQPQHF. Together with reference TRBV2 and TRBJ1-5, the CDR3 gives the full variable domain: EPEVTQTPSHQVTQMGQEVILRCVPISNHLYFYWYRQILGQKVEFLVSFYNNEISEKSEIFDDQFSVERPDGSNFTLKIRSTKLEDSAMYFCASETGYGSNQPQHFGDGTRLSIL.

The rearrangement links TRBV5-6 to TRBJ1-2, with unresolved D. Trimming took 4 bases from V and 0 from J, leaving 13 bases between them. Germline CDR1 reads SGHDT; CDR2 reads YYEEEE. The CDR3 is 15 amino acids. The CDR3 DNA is TGTGCCAGCAGCCCTCAATCGGAGCCTAACTATGGCTACACCTTC. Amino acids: CASSPQSEPNYGYTF.

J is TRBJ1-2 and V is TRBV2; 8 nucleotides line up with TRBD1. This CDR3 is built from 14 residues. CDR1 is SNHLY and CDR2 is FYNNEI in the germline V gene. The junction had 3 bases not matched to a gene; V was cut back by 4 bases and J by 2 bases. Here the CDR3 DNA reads TGTGCCAGCAGTGTTAGACAGGGGAACTATGGCTACACCTTC. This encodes CASSVRQGNYGYTF.

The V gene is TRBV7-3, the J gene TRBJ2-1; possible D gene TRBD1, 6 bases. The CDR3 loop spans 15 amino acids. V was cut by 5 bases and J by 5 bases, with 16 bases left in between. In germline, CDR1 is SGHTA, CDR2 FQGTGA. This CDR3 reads CASSRDPSGDNEQFF. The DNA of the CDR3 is TGTGCCAGCAGCCGGGACCCTTCAGGGGACAATGAGCAGTTCTTC.

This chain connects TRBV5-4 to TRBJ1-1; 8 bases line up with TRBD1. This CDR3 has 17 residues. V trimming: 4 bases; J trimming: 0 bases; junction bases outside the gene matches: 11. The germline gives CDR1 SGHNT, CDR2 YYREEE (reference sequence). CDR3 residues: CASSPGQGFYMNTEAFF. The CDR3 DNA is TGTGCCAGCAGCCCCGGACAGGGATTCTACATGAACACTGAAGCTTTCTTT.

This chain's CDR3 is CASSSQWDSYNEQFF. CDR3 coding DNA: TGTGCCAGCAGCTCCCAGTGGGACAGTTACAATGAGCAGTTCTTC. V is TRBV7-3 and J is TRBJ2-1; 7 bases line up with TRBD1. V dropped 4 bases and J dropped 4; count of bases not matched to a gene: 7. The CDR3 totals 15 residues. CDR1 is SGHTA, CDR2 FQGTGA, per germline.

For the CDR3, the DNA is TGTGCCAGCAGGAGCGGCTCCGGGACCTACGAGCAGTACTTC. It specifies CASRSGSGTYEQYF. The chain has TRBV2 and TRBJ2-7; D might be TRBD2 (5 bases). The V and J ends lost 6 bases and 2 bases respectively, with 14 bases between them. Per germline, CDR1 SNHLY and CDR2 FYNNEI. The length of the CDR3 is 14 residues.

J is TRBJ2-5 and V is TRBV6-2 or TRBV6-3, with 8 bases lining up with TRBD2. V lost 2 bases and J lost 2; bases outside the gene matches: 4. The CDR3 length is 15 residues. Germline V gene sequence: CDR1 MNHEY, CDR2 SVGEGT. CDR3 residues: CASSYGGGRQETQYF. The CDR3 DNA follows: TGTGCCAGCAGTTACGGCGGGGGGCGACAAGAGACCCAGTACTTC.

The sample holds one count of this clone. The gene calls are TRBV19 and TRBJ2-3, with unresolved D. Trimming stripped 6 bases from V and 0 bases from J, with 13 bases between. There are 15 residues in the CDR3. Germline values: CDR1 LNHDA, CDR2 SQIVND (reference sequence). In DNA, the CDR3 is TGTGCCAGTAGCCCCGGTCGCGCTAGCACAGATACGCAGTATTTT. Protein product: CASSPGRASTDTQYF.

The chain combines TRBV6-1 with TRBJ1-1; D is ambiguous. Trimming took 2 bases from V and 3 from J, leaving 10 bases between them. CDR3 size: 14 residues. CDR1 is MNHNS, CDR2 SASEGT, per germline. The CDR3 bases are TGTGCCAGCAGTGAATTGAGGGCGTACACTGAAGCTTTCTTT. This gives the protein CASSELRAYTEAFF.

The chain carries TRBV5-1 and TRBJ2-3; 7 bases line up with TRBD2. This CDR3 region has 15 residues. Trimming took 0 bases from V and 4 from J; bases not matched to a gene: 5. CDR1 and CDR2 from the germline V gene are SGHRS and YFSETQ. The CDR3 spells CASSLGLAASDTQYF. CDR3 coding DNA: TGCGCCAGCAGCTTGGGGCTAGCGGCCTCAGATACGCAGTATTTT.

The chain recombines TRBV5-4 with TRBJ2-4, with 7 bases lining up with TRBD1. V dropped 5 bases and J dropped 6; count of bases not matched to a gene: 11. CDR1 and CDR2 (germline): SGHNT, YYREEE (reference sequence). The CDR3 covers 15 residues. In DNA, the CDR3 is TGTGCCAGCAGGATCCGGGACAGACAACGAAACATTCAGTACTTC. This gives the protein CASRIRDRQRNIQYF.

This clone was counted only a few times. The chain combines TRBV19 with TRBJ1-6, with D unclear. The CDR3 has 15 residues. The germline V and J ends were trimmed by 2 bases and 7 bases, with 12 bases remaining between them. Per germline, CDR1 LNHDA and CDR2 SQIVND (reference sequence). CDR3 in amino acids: CASSIRRAENSPLHF. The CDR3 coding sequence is TGTGCCAGTAGTATAAGGAGGGCAGAAAATTCACCCCTCCACTTT.

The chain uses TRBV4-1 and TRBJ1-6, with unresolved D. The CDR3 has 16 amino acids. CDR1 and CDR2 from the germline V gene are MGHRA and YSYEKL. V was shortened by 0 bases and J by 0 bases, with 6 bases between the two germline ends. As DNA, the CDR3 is TGCGCCAGCAGCCAAGATGAGAGCTCCTATAATTCACCCCTCCACTTT. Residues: CASSQDESSYNSPLHF.

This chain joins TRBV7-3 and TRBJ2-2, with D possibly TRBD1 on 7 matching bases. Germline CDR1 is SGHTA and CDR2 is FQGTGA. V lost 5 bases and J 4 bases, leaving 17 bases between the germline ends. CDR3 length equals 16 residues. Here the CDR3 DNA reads TGTGCCAGCAGCCCCCAGCGGCAGGGGGGCACCGGGGAGCTGTTTTTT. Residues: CASSPQRQGGTGELFF.

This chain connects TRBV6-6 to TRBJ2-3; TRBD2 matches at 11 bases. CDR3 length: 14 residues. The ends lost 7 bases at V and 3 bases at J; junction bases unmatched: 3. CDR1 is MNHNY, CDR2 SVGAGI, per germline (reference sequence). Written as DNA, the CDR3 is TGTGCCAGCACCCTAGCGGGGGGAACAGATACGCAGTATTTT. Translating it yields CASTLAGGTDTQYF.